The present T cell receptor (beta chain) was sequenced within a study of blood T cell repertoires in COVID-19. For the study at large: Spain, Italy and the United States supplied samples that represented acute and convalescent COVID-19. Nucleic acid was either cDNA or gDNA, and it came from T cells, B-cell-depleted T cells, or PBMCs.

With 0 bases removed from V and 5 bases from J, the gap between germline ends came to 4 bases. CDR3 length: 12 amino acids. Germline-derived CDR1 and CDR2 are MNHNY and SVGAGI (reference sequence). Per the authors' pipeline: Researchers report that nucleated cell counts were estimated from reference gene primer amplification. Data came from immunoSEQ multiplex PCR; TCRdb stores just in-frame clones and leaves some out. V and J calls and clone size come straight from that table; D and trimming were deduced from the DNA. In the table there are 180,000 or so clones, 70% to 90% of which are singletons. This sequence joins TRBV6-6 and TRBJ2-5; D gene unclear. The specimen sequenced was peripheral blood. This receptor was taken from a woman in her twenties or thirties with active or convalescent COVID-19. CDR3 bases: TGTGCCAGCAGTTACTCGCGGGAGACCCAGTACTTC. This encodes CASSYSRETQYF.